This T cell receptor (beta chain) was recorded in a study of T cell changes during pregnancy in multiple sclerosis. The CDR3 runs 14 residues. V was shortened by 1 base and J by 2 bases, with 10 bases between the two germline ends. CDR1 and CDR2 (germline): SGDLS, YYNGEE. Clones were read by immunoSEQ multiplex PCR, and TCRdb kept only the in-frame ones, dropping some. Here the sample spans 70,000 to 95,000 clones, around 95% being singletons. The sequences come from peripheral blood, collected in the second trimester of pregnancy. The chain joins TRBV9 to TRBJ2-7, with D unclear. The source is a female donor in good health, enrolled as a control in a pregnancy study. In DNA form, the CDR3 reads TGTGCCAGCAGCGTAACGGGTATTACCTACGAGCAGTACTTC. Its protein product is CASSVTGITYEQYF.